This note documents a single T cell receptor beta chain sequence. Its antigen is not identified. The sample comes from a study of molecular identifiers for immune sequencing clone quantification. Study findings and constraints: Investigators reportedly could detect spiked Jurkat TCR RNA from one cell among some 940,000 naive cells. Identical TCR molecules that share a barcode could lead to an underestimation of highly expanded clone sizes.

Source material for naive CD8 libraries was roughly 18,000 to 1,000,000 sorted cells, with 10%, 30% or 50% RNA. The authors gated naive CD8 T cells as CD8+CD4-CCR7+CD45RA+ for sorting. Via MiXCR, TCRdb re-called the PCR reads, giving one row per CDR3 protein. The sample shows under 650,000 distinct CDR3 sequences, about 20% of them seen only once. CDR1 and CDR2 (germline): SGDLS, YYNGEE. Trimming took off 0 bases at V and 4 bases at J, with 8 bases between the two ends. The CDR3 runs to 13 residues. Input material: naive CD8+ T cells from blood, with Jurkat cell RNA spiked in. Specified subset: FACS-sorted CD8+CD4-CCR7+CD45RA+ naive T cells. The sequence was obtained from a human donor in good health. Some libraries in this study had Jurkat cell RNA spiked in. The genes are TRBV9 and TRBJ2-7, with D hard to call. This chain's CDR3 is CASSVGPGYEQYF. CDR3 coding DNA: TGTGCCAGCAGCGTAGGTCCAGGTTACGAGCAGTACTTC.